Presented here are 8 T cell receptor beta chains from one specimen sequenced in a study. Tregs were sorted as CD4+CD25+CD127-/low cells. TCRdb recomputed calls from the 5' RACE reads with MiXCR, one row per CDR3 protein. The repertoire includes about 32,000 distinct CDR3 sequences, 27% of them detected once, and 2% to 2.5% sits in the top ten. Sample: tumor-infiltrating Tregs sorted from the breast tumor. All receptors derive from a female donor with breast cancer.

This clonotype came up many times. The V and J genes are TRBV24-1 and TRBJ1-1; maybe TRBD1 (6 bases). Trimming took off 5 bases at V and 5 bases at J, with 11 bases between the two ends. CDR1 KGHDR and CDR2 SFDVKD come from the germline V gene. The CDR3 runs to 13 residues. For the CDR3, the DNA is TGTGCCACCAGTGTTCAGGGGAGAACTGAAGCTTTCTTT. Protein: CATSVQGRTEAFF.

This clonotype was picked up many times. The chain recombines TRBV5-1 with TRBJ1-3, with D hard to call. This CDR3 is 14 amino acids long. CDR1 is SGHRS and CDR2 is YFSETQ in the germline V gene. Deletions cut 0 bases from V and 0 bases from J, with 4 bases between. The CDR3 protein is CASSLGSSGNTIYF. DNA of the CDR3: TGCGCCAGCAGCTTGGGGAGCTCTGGAAACACCATATATTTT.

This clonotype turned up a few times. The V gene is TRBV11-2, the J gene TRBJ2-7; maybe TRBD2 (5 bases). CDR3 size: 14 residues. V was cut by 1 base and J by 2 bases, with 9 bases left in between. Germline values: CDR1 SGHAT, CDR2 FQNNGV. The CDR3 is CASSLADGAYEQYF. Written as DNA, the CDR3 is TGTGCCAGCAGCTTAGCAGACGGGGCCTACGAGCAGTACTTC.

This clonotype appeared a single time. This chain uses TRBV12-2 with TRBJ1-5. TRBV12-2 is classified as a pseudogene. The CDR3 loop spans 14 amino acids. CDR3 coding DNA: TGTGCAAGTCGCTTTACTTGGGGTCGGCAGCCCCAGCATTTT. Residues: CASRFTWGRQPQHF.

The chain uses TRBV5-1 and TRBJ1-1; no reliable D call. The germline V and J ends were trimmed by 1 base and 3 bases, with 16 bases remaining between them. Germline V CDR1 and CDR2: SGHRS, YFSETQ. The CDR3 is made up of 16 amino acids. This CDR3 is CASSLRPVGSDTEAFF. The CDR3 DNA reads TGCGCCAGCAGCTTGCGGCCTGTGGGCTCGGACACTGAAGCTTTCTTT.

The sample holds many counts of this clonotype. The chain joins TRBV6-1 to TRBJ1-3; tentatively, D is TRBD1 (5 bases). Germline loops: CDR1 MNHNS, CDR2 SASEGT. This CDR3 region has 14 residues. The germline V and J ends were trimmed by 4 bases and 0 bases, with 7 bases remaining between them. The CDR3 DNA reads TGTGCCAGCAGTGCCCAGGGCTCTGGAAACACCATATATTTT. Translation gives CASSAQGSGNTIYF.

Ten or more counts support this clonotype. The chain links TRBV4-1 to TRBJ1-6; D is unresolved. Per germline, CDR1 MGHRA and CDR2 YSYEKL. The CDR3 spans 13 residues. The V and J ends lost 1 base and 10 bases respectively, with 8 bases between them. The CDR3 sequence is CASSQGGHSPLHF. DNA for the CDR3: TGCGCCAGCAGCCAAGGAGGGCACTCACCCCTCCACTTT.

This clonotype was counted only a few times. The V gene is TRBV25-1, the J gene TRBJ1-2; the D is unclear. This CDR3 contains 15 residues. Germline lookup yields CDR1 MGHDK and CDR2 SYGVNS. Trimming removed 2 bases from V and 0 bases from J, with 10 bases in between. This chain's CDR3 is CASSEGRSANYGYTF. In DNA form, the CDR3 reads TGTGCCAGCAGTGAAGGCAGATCCGCTAACTATGGCTACACCTTC.